This T cell receptor (beta chain) was captured in a study of human T cells and chemical hapten exposure. In the study overall: Donors were sensitized with 2% DPC on the upper inner arm. 0.01% DPC was applied to the upper back in patch tests, which were read at 6 days.

Described time point: patch test 1, 2 weeks after DPC sensitization. Specified treatment: therapeutic diphenylcyclopropenone sensitization with weekly scalp DPC. Whole blood, unfractionated, served as the material for total RNA extraction. There are a few counts of this clonotype. In germline, CDR1 is SGHTA, CDR2 FQGNSA. V was pared by 1 base and J by 6 bases, with 7 bases between. The CDR3 has 13 amino acids. The authors' processing: Across samples, TCR counts had a median of about 92,000 and ranged from 23,224 to 690,600. TCRdb re-called the RACE reads through MiXCR, storing one row per CDR3 protein. The V and J calls and clone size are TCRdb's, not the authors'. The sample has roughly 50,000 distinct CDR3 sequences, 9.5% to 12% seen once.

Sequences were derived from whole blood, sampled in connection with sensitization to the hapten diphenylcyclopropenone (DPC). The source of this sequence is a woman in her thirties or forties with alopecia areata. Some clones in this sample may be carry-over from other donors' samples. The chain has TRBV7-2 and TRBJ2-1; D gene uncertain. The CDR3 DNA reads TGTGCCAGCAGCTTAGGGGGTCCCAATGAGCAGTTCTTC. It is translated as CASSLGGPNEQFF.